Sequencing of this T cell receptor beta chain was carried out in a study of blood T cell repertoires in COVID-19. For the study at large: The analysed material was cDNA or gDNA that came from T cells, B-cell-depleted T cells, or PBMCs.

The CDR3 length is 10 residues. Trimming shortened V by 4 bases and J by 7 bases, and 4 bases separated the two germline ends. The germline gives CDR1 MDHEN, CDR2 SYDVKM. Original processing methods: Reference gene primer amplification gave nucleated cell count estimates. TCRdb keeps only in-frame clones here, not all; method: immunoSEQ multiplex PCR. The V and J calls and clone size come from that table; D and trimming were worked out from the DNA. The data show 200,000 to 250,000 clones, with about three quarters seen just once and around 5.4% held by the top ten. The genes are TRBV28 and TRBJ1-1; D ambiguous. The specimen sequenced was peripheral blood. The clonotype was recovered from a woman in her sixties or seventies with acute or convalescent COVID-19. Here the CDR3 DNA reads TGTGCCAGCAGTTCTTATGAAGCTTTCTTT. Protein: CASSSYEAFF.